The next 18 T cell receptor beta chains were all read from a single sample in a study of graft-versus-host responses after intestinal transplantation. Their antigens are not known. The method was immunoSEQ multiplex PCR; TCRdb's version includes in-frame clones alone and lacks a portion of them. The sample records over 100,000 clones, 85% to 95% being singletons. This specimen was unstimulated CD4+ T cells sorted from spleen or lymph node cells, taken before intestinal transplant. Receptors originate from a human donor who received an intestinal transplant.

The chain joins TRBV30 to TRBJ2-6; D gene unclear. Germline V gene data show CDR1 as GTSNPN and CDR2 as SVGIG (reference sequence). V lost 4 bases and J lost 2, with 12 bases in between. The CDR3 contains 15 residues. The CDR3 sequence: CAWIQRGAGANVLTF. The CDR3 nucleotides read TGTGCCTGGATTCAACGTGGGGCTGGGGCCAACGTCCTGACTTTC.

This chain connects TRBV13 to TRBJ2-2; D is undetermined. The CDR3 sequence is 15 residues long. The V end lost 1 base, the J end lost 6 bases, and 12 bases lay between the germline ends. Germline-derived CDR1 and CDR2 are PRHDT and FYEKMQ (reference sequence). CDR3 protein: CASSLVAGVAGELFF. CDR3 coding DNA: TGTGCCAGCAGCTTAGTGGCAGGAGTGGCCGGGGAGCTGTTTTTT.

In this sample, this clone turned up a few times. The chain employs TRBV19 and TRBJ2-7, with a possible D match to TRBD2 (6 bases). CDR3 length: 14 residues. CDR1 and CDR2 (germline): LNHDA, SQIVND (reference sequence). The CDR3 DNA follows: TGTGGCATAAACGGGACTTCCATTCTCAACGAGCAGTACTTC. This sequence encodes CGINGTSILNEQYF.

This chain joins TRBV5-1 and TRBJ2-2; perhaps TRBD1 as D (6 bases). The CDR3 is 15 amino acids. V was pared by 1 base and J by 5 bases, with 12 bases between. Germline V CDR1 and CDR2: SGHRS, YFSETQ. The CDR3: CASSLSGTPTGELFF. The CDR3 DNA follows: TGCGCCAGCAGCTTGTCCGGGACACCTACCGGGGAGCTGTTTTTT.

The V gene is TRBV7-9, the J gene TRBJ2-5; TRBD1 agrees at 8 bases. Germline loops: CDR1 SEHNR, CDR2 FQNEAQ (reference sequence). This CDR3 comprises 17 residues. The V gene end was trimmed by 5 bases and the J gene end by 1 base; junction bases not matched to a gene: 12. CDR3 amino acids: CASSLGTGGFGQETQYF. The CDR3 nucleotides are TGTGCCAGCAGCCTCGGGACAGGAGGTTTCGGCCAAGAGACCCAGTACTTC.

This clone appeared once. The rearrangement links TRBV5-1 to TRBJ2-7; 9 positions agree with TRBD2. The CDR3 is 14 amino acids. Germline V lookup: CDR1 SGHRS, CDR2 YFSETQ. V shed 4 bases and J 7 bases; nucleotides not matched to a gene: 9. CDR3 bases: TGCGCCAGCAGCCTACTTGCTGCGGGAGGGGAGCAGTACTTC. This gives the protein CASSLLAAGGEQYF.

This rearrangement joins TRBV30 to TRBJ2-5, with TRBD2 matching over 12 bases. Germline loops: CDR1 GTSNPN, CDR2 SVGIG (reference sequence). The J segment lost 7 bases and the V segment lost 1 base, leaving 1 base of the junction unmatched. This CDR3 contains 13 residues. The CDR3 spells CAWSGTSGVTQYF. The CDR3 DNA follows: TGTGCCTGGAGTGGGACTAGCGGGGTGACCCAGTACTTC.

The J gene is TRBJ2-2, the V gene TRBV6-6, with TRBD1 as a possible D gene (5 bases). The ends were cut back, 8 bases at V and 3 bases at J, with 16 bases in the middle. CDR3 length: 15 residues. Germline CDR1 MNHNY, CDR2 SVGAGI (reference sequence). The CDR3 sequence: CASADWAGHTGELFF. CDR3 nucleotides: TGTGCCAGCGCAGACTGGGCAGGGCACACCGGGGAGCTGTTTTTT.

The rearrangement links TRBV25-1 to TRBJ2-1; a weak D match, TRBD2 (6 bases). V was shortened by 5 bases and J by 0 bases, with 17 bases between the two germline ends. CDR3 length equals 17 residues. Germline V CDR1 and CDR2: MGHDK, SYGVNS. The CDR3 here is CASSRVGGVSSYNEQFF. The CDR3 DNA reads as TGTGCCAGCAGTAGGGTCGGGGGTGTGAGCTCCTACAATGAGCAGTTCTTC.

The chain employs TRBV30 and TRBJ2-3; TRBD2 matches at 12 bases. The trim removed 2 bases at V and 0 bases at J, leaving 6 bases unmatched. The germline gives CDR1 GTSNPN, CDR2 SVGIG (reference sequence). This CDR3 is 17 amino acids long. The CDR3 here is CAWSPHGTSGSTDTQYF. The DNA for the CDR3 is TGTGCCTGGAGTCCCCACGGGACTAGCGGGAGCACAGATACGCAGTATTTT.

V usage is TRBV2 and J usage is TRBJ2-7; TRBD1 is a possible D gene (6 bases). CDR1 is SNHLY, CDR2 FYNNEI, per germline. This CDR3 spans 13 amino acids. The ends were cut back, 6 bases at V and 6 bases at J, with 15 bases in the middle. The CDR3 DNA follows: TGTGCCAGCAGCCGGGACACCTCTCCCGAGCAGTACTTC. Translated: CASSRDTSPEQYF.

The J gene is TRBJ2-5, the V gene TRBV29-1; D is perhaps TRBD1 or TRBD2 (5 bases each). The V gene lost 3 bases and the J gene lost 4 bases, with 15 bases spanning the gap. Germline assignment: CDR1 SQVTM and CDR2 ANQGSEA. The CDR3 spans 14 residues. The CDR3, as DNA: TGCAGCGTTGACAAGCTTGGGGGAATAGAGACCCAGTACTTC. This gives the protein CSVDKLGGIETQYF.

The V call is TRBV7-9, the J call TRBJ1-4; D call uncertain. This CDR3 comprises 14 residues. The germline V gene has CDR1 SEHNR and CDR2 FQNEAQ (reference sequence). Deletions cut 5 bases from V and 6 bases from J, with 13 bases between. CDR3 sequence reads: CASSRRGEDEKLFF. CDR3 nucleotide sequence: TGTGCCAGCAGCCGCCGGGGAGAGGATGAAAAACTGTTTTTT.

The gene calls are TRBV2 and TRBJ2-5; D may be TRBD2 (7 bases). Germline V CDR1 and CDR2: SNHLY, FYNNEI. The V gene lost 6 bases and the J gene lost 7 bases, with 21 bases spanning the gap. CDR3 length equals 15 residues. This CDR3 is CASRMGGTLRATQYF. The CDR3 nucleotides are TGTGCCAGCAGGATGGGGGGGACACTAAGGGCGACCCAGTACTTC.

The chain couples TRBV5-1 to TRBJ2-7; D unclear. CDR1 SGHRS and CDR2 YFSETQ come from the germline V gene. Trimming shortened V by 1 base and J by 0 bases, and 11 bases separated the two germline ends. The CDR3 covers 15 residues. CDR3 in amino acids: CASSLSRVTSYEQYF. The CDR3 bases are TGCGCCAGCAGCTTGTCTCGGGTGACCTCCTACGAGCAGTACTTC.

This clone was found once. This chain links TRBV28 with TRBJ2-7; 8 positions match TRBD2. Germline CDR1 MDHEN, CDR2 SYDVKM. Unmatched junction bases numbered 8, after V lost 5 bases and J lost 2 bases. There are 15 residues in the CDR3. Here the CDR3 reads CASSPGGEEAYEQYF. The CDR3 DNA sequence: TGTGCCAGCAGTCCCGGGGGGGAGGAGGCCTACGAGCAGTACTTC. The full variable domain, in which reference TRBV28 and TRBJ2-7 provide the parts outside the CDR3, is DVKVTQSSRYLVKRTGEKVFLECVQDMDHENMFWYRQDPGLGLRLIYFSYDVKMKEKGDIPEGYSVSREKKERFSLILESASTNQTSMYLCASSPGGEEAYEQYFGPGTRLTVT.

The gene calls are TRBV30 and TRBJ1-1; TRBD1 agrees at 9 bases. The CDR3 totals 12 residues. CDR1 is GTSNPN and CDR2 is SVGIG in the germline V gene (reference sequence). The V gene end was trimmed by 8 bases and the J gene end by 1 base; junction bases not matched to a gene: 2. The CDR3 is CAADRGNTEAFF. DNA for the CDR3: TGTGCCGCGGACAGGGGGAACACTGAAGCTTTCTTT. Variable domain in full (rest from reference TRBV30 and TRBJ1-1): SQTIHQWPATLVQPVGSPLSLECTVEGTSNPNLYWYRQAAGRGLQLLFYSVGIGQISSEVPQNLSASRPQDRQFILSSKKLLLSDSGFYLCAADRGNTEAFFGQGTRLTVV.

The V and J genes are TRBV19 and TRBJ2-2; a weak D match, TRBD2 (5 bases). From germline, CDR1 is LNHDA and CDR2 SQIVND (reference sequence). The CDR3 has 14 amino acids. Trimming removed 7 bases from V and 7 bases from J, with 16 bases in between. The CDR3 protein is CASTLDSFIGELFF. The DNA of the CDR3 is TGTGCCAGTACTTTGGACTCTTTCATCGGGGAGCTGTTTTTT.